Sequencing of this T cell receptor beta chain was carried out in a study of cytomegalovirus exposure and HLA in healthy donors. The study ran its PCR with 60 Vbeta and 13 Jbeta primers. Sequenced by immunoSEQ multiplex PCR; TCRdb stores in-frame clones only, minus some. The sample includes 160,000 or so clones, approximately 80% seen only once; the top ten take roughly 0.5%. Concerning this clone itself: Distinct nucleotide sequences in the sample also encode this CDR3.

Germline V gene sequence: CDR1 SGHRS, CDR2 YFSETQ. The V gene end was trimmed by 4 bases and the J gene end by 3 bases; junction bases not matched to a gene: 4. The CDR3 runs 15 residues. V gene TRBV5-1 combines with J gene TRBJ2-3, with 11 bases fitting TRBD1. The sequenced material came from PBMCs. The sequence came from a woman between 50 and 59 years old in good health and CMV-seronegative. The CDR3 nucleotides read TGCGCCAGCAGCCTCGGGACAGGGGGGACAGATACGCAGTATTTT. This encodes CASSLGTGGTDTQYF. Variable domain in full (rest from reference TRBV5-1 and TRBJ2-3): KAGVTQTPRYLIKTRGQQVTLSCSPISGHRSVSWYQQTPGQGLQFLFEYFSETQRNKGNFPGRFSGRQFSNSRSEMNVSTLELGDSALYLCASSLGTGGTDTQYFGPGTRLTVL.